This TCR beta chain was identified in a study of cytomegalovirus exposure and HLA in healthy donors. General observations from the study: Researchers reported that a few CMV-associated chains were confirmed in vitro as CMV antigen-specific. Cytomegalovirus status was reportedly diagnosed by the classifier with high specificity and sensitivity.

From germline, CDR1 is MDHEN and CDR2 SYDVKM. The CDR3 length is 16 residues. V lost 2 bases and J lost 4, with 15 bases in between. In the case of this clone: The antigen is undetermined.

Profiling relied on immunoSEQ multiplex PCR, and the TCRdb table lists in-frame clones only, not all of them. The sample holds 150,000 or so clones, roughly nine tenths seen once. This chain connects TRBV28 to TRBJ1-5, with a weak D call TRBD1 (6 bases). Input material: PBMCs. This TCR was recovered from a woman younger than 35 in good health and CMV-seropositive. CDR3 DNA sequence: TGTGCCAGCAGTTTACGTGGCAGGGGCTTGAATCAGCCCCAGCATTTT. This codes for CASSLRGRGLNQPQHF.